Listed below are T cell receptor beta chains from one sample, sequenced in a study of T cell responses to AZD1222 COVID-19 vaccine. Data came from immunoSEQ multiplex PCR; TCRdb stores just in-frame clones and leaves some out. The table includes 95,000 to 150,000 clones, about 90% detected once. The sample consisted of peripheral blood, taken on day 0 of AZD1222 vaccination. All receptors come from an adult in good health. The CDR3 runs from the conserved cysteine through the conserved F or W. A D gene is named only where the DNA matches it firmly. Size tells how often a clone was seen (once, few, many) or the class of an expanded clone, and some rows leave it out.

d_call	j_call	clone_size	cdr3_length	v_call	cdr3_aa	cdr3_nt
TRBD2	TRBJ2-2	NA	14	TRBV7-3	CASRTGTSTGELFF	TGTGCCAGCAGAACCGGGACTAGCACCGGGGAGCTGTTTTTT
NA	TRBJ1-5	few	12	TRBV6-6	CASTPGDQPQHF	TGTGCCAGCACTCCAGGGGATCAGCCCCAGCATTTT
NA	TRBJ2-1	NA	18	TRBV3-1/TRBV3-2	CASTRGPTSAASYNEQFF	TGTGCCAGCACCCGGGGCCCCACTAGTGCAGCCTCCTACAATGAGCAGTTCTTC
NA	TRBJ2-6	NA	16	TRBV19	CASSIPRIDGANVLTF	TGTGCCAGTAGTATACCCCGGATAGATGGGGCCAACGTCCTGACTTTC
NA	TRBJ1-2	NA	12	TRBV30	CAWIPRVGGYTF	TGTGCCTGGATTCCGAGGGTTGGCGGCTACACCTTC
NA	TRBJ1-1	NA	14	TRBV6-6	CASSSDIGNTEAFF	TGTGCCAGCAGTTCGGACATAGGGAACACTGAAGCTTTCTTT
TRBD1	TRBJ1-1	NA	15	TRBV18	CASSPPGTGRTEAFF	TGTGCCAGCTCACCGCCAGGGACAGGGAGGACTGAAGCTTTCTTT
NA	TRBJ1-1	NA	13	TRBV3-1/TRBV3-2	CASSQLAGTEAFF	TGTGCCAGCAGCCAATTAGCAGGCACTGAAGCTTTCTTT
NA	TRBJ2-2	NA	13	TRBV19	CASSINGGGELFF	TGTGCCAGTAGTATTAACGGGGGCGGGGAGCTGTTTTTT
TRBD2	TRBJ2-1	NA	18	TRBV12-5	CASGLGALAGLTYNEQFF	TGTGCTAGTGGTTTGGGGGCCCTAGCGGGTTTAACGTACAATGAGCAGTTCTTC
NA	TRBJ2-1	NA	15	TRBV7-3	CASSLWGGHGNEQFF	TGTGCCAGCAGCTTATGGGGGGGCCATGGGAATGAGCAGTTCTTC
NA	TRBJ1-2	NA	14	TRBV19	CASSRTIANYGYTF	TGTGCCAGTAGTAGGACGATCGCTAACTATGGCTACACCTTC
NA	TRBJ1-1	NA	16	TRBV27	CASSLSREQLNTEAFF	TGTGCCAGCAGTTTATCCAGGGAACAATTGAACACTGAAGCTTTCTTT
TRBD1	TRBJ1-2	NA	14	TRBV18	CASSQGQGSRGYTF	TGTGCCAGCTCACAGGGACAGGGCTCTCGTGGCTACACCTTC
TRBD2	TRBJ2-3	NA	19	TRBV5-1	CASSLGLAGGLPSTDTQYF	TGCGCCAGCAGCTTAGGACTAGCGGGGGGGCTTCCTAGCACAGATACGCAGTATTTT
TRBD2	TRBJ2-1	NA	15	TRBV6-1	CASSELAGSYNEQFF	TGTGCCAGCAGTGAACTAGCGGGCTCCTACAATGAGCAGTTCTTC
TRBD2	TRBJ2-1	NA	12	TRBV10-3	CAISAGGDRQFF	TGTGCCATCAGTGCGGGAGGGGATCGGCAGTTCTTC
TRBD1	TRBJ1-2	NA	17	TRBV10-3	CAIRPPGTGVNYGGYTF	TGTGCCATCAGACCACCCGGGACAGGGGTTAACTATGGTGGCTACACCTTC
NA	TRBJ2-2	NA	16	TRBV10-3	CAISESVGAETGELFF	TGTGCCATCAGTGAGTCGGTGGGGGCGGAGACCGGGGAGCTGTTTTTT
NA	TRBJ1-5	once	14	TRBV4-1	CASQPGGGVEPQHF	TGCGCCAGCCAACCGGGGGGGGGCGTGGAACCCCAGCATTTT
NA	TRBJ2-5	NA	13	TRBV6-6	CASSWKWQETQYF	TGTGCCAGCAGTTGGAAGTGGCAAGAGACCCAGTACTTC
NA	TRBJ2-3	NA	18	TRBV5-1	CASSLEWPVTGGTDTQYF	TGCGCCAGCAGCTTGGAGTGGCCGGTTACCGGAGGCACAGATACGCAGTATTTT
NA	TRBJ1-5	NA	14	TRBV2	CASTPRDSNQPQHF	TGTGCCAGCACCCCTAGAGATAGCAATCAGCCCCAGCATTTT
NA	TRBJ2-2	NA	14	TRBV7-6	CASSSPPNTGELFF	TGTGCCAGCAGCTCACCACCGAACACCGGGGAGCTGTTTTTT
NA	TRBJ2-2	NA	19	TRBV4-1	CASSRSHQQGPGGTGELFF	TGCGCCAGCAGCCGGAGTCACCAACAGGGCCCGGGCGGCACCGGGGAGCTGTTTTTT
NA	TRBJ2-6	NA	18	TRBV19	CASSIYGAGEAGANVLTF	TGTGCCAGTAGTATCTACGGGGCAGGGGAGGCTGGGGCCAACGTCCTGACTTTC
NA	TRBJ2-5	NA	14	TRBV18	CASSPPHRPETQYF	TGTGCCAGCTCACCCCCCCACCGGCCAGAGACCCAGTACTTC
NA	TRBJ1-2	NA	12	TRBV30	CAWSVGHYGYTF	TGTGCCTGGAGTGTGGGGCACTATGGCTACACCTTC
TRBD2	TRBJ2-2	NA	18	TRBV27	CASSLGSLAGDRTGELFF	TGTGCCAGCAGTTTAGGTTCCCTAGCGGGAGATCGCACCGGGGAGCTGTTTTTT
TRBD1	TRBJ2-2	NA	15	TRBV5-1	CASSTSTGGTGELFF	TGCGCCAGCAGCACATCTACAGGGGGCACCGGGGAGCTGTTTTTT
NA	TRBJ1-3	NA	15	TRBV21-1	CASSTTGGSGNTIYF	TGTGCCAGCAGCACTACAGGGGGCTCTGGAAACACCATATATTTT
NA	TRBJ2-5	NA	14	TRBV18	CASSPQYLQETQYF	TGTGCCAGCTCGCCTCAGTACTTACAAGAGACCCAGTACTTC
TRBD1	TRBJ1-5	NA	14	TRBV10-3	CAISEEDRNQPQHF	TGTGCCATCAGTGAGGAGGACAGGAATCAGCCCCAGCATTTT
NA	TRBJ1-1	NA	15	TRBV7-9	CASSPAGSITTEAFF	TGTGCCAGCAGCCCAGCCGGGAGTATAACAACTGAAGCTTTCTTT
NA	TRBJ1-1	NA	15	TRBV28	CASRFRARVNTEAFF	TGTGCCAGCCGCTTTAGGGCCAGGGTGAACACTGAAGCTTTCTTT
TRBD2	TRBJ2-1	NA	17	TRBV9	CASSVATSGSWGNEQFF	TGTGCCAGCAGCGTAGCGACTAGCGGGAGCTGGGGCAATGAGCAGTTCTTC
NA	TRBJ2-5	NA	14	TRBV5-6	CASSRDNFQETQYF	TGTGCCAGCAGCAGGGACAATTTCCAAGAGACCCAGTACTTC
NA	TRBJ2-1	NA	13	TRBV19	CATKRGLYNEQFF	TGTGCCACTAAAAGGGGGTTGTACAATGAGCAGTTCTTC
NA	TRBJ1-6	NA	15	TRBV27	CASSLSFGLGAPLHF	TGTGCCAGCAGTTTATCATTCGGTTTGGGGGCACCCCTCCACTTT
NA	TRBJ1-3	once	15	TRBV27	CASSLRGISGNTIYF	TGTGCCAGCAGTTTAAGAGGAATCTCTGGAAACACCATATATTTT
TRBD1	TRBJ1-6	NA	13	TRBV19	CASKGQGTSPLHF	TGTGCCAGTAAGGGACAGGGCACCTCACCCCTCCACTTT
NA	TRBJ1-2	NA	12	TRBV3-1/TRBV3-2	CASSQVTRGYTF	TGTGCCAGCAGCCAAGTCACACGTGGCTACACCTTC
NA	TRBJ1-2	NA	14	TRBV28	CASVGTVSPYGYTF	TGTGCCAGCGTGGGGACCGTCTCCCCATATGGCTACACCTTC
NA	TRBJ2-2	NA	16	TRBV2	CASSEVGQGTSGELFF	TGTGCCAGCAGTGAAGTGGGACAAGGAACCTCCGGGGAGCTGTTTTTT
NA	TRBJ1-3	NA	15	TRBV5-6	CASSLMVGFGNTIYF	TGTGCCAGCAGCTTGATGGTAGGGTTCGGAAACACCATATATTTT
NA	TRBJ2-7	NA	16	TRBV10-2	CASSHPLATSSYEQYF	TGCGCCAGCTCCCACCCCCTAGCGACGAGCTCCTACGAGCAGTACTTC
TRBD1	TRBJ2-2	NA	15	TRBV5-1	CASSWDSANTGELFF	TGCGCCAGCAGCTGGGACAGCGCGAACACCGGGGAGCTGTTTTTT
NA	TRBJ1-1	NA	14	TRBV11-3	CASRAGGRGTEAFF	TGTGCCAGCAGAGCCGGGGGTAGGGGCACTGAAGCTTTCTTT